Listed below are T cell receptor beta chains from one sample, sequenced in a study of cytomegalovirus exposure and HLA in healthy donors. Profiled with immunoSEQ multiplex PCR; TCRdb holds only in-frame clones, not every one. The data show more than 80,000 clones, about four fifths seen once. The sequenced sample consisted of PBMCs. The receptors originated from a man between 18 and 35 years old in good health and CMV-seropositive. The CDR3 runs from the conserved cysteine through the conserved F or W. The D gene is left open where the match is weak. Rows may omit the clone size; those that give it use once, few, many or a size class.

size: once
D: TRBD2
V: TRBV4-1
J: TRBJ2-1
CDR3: CASSQSREVTYNEQFF
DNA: TGCGCCAGCAGCCAGAGCCGGGAGGTGACCTACAATGAGCAGTTCTTC

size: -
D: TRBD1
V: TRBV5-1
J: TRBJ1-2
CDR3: CASSLGQGDYGYTF
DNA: TGCGCCAGCAGCTTGGGACAGGGGGACTATGGCTACACCTTC

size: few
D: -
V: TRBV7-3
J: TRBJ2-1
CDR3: CASSPRVVGSVSPEQFF
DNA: TGTGCCAGCAGCCCCAGGGTGGTAGGGTCCGTCTCTCCTGAGCAGTTCTTC

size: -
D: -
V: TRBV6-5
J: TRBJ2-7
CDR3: CASSYVAGLYEQYF
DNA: TGTGCCAGCAGTTACGTTGCAGGTCTCTACGAGCAGTACTTC

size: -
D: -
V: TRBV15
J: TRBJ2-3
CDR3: CATSRPRSTDTQYF
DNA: TGTGCCACCAGCAGGCCCAGAAGCACAGATACGCAGTATTTT

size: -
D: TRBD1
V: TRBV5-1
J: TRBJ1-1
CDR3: CASSSSPDRATEAFF
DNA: TGCGCCAGCAGCTCCTCCCCCGACAGGGCCACTGAAGCTTTCTTT

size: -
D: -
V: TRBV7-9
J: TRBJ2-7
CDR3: CASSLVPLSQQYF
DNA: TGTGCCAGCAGCTTAGTTCCCCTCTCCCAGCAGTACTTC

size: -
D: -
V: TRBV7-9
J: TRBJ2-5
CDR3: CASSLGFLEQETQYF
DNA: TGTGCCAGCAGCCTAGGGTTTCTGGAGCAAGAGACCCAGTACTTC

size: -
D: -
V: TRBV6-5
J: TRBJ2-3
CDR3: CASSYSSGGAGTQYF
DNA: TGTGCCAGCAGTTACTCGAGTGGAGGGGCTGGTACGCAGTATTTT

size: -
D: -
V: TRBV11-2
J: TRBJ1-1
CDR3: CASSLVVEAFF
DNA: TGTGCCAGCAGCTTAGTAGTTGAAGCTTTCTTT

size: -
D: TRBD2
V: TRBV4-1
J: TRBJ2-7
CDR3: CASSQDPLAGGPPSYEQYF
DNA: TGCGCCAGCAGCCAAGACCCCCTAGCGGGAGGGCCTCCATCCTACGAGCAGTACTTC

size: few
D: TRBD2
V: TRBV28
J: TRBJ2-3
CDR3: CATAGTRSDTQYF
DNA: TGTGCCACCGCCGGGACTAGGTCAGATACGCAGTATTTT

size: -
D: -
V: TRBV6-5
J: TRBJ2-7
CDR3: CASSYMGAYEQYF
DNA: TGTGCCAGCAGTTACATGGGCGCCTACGAGCAGTACTTC

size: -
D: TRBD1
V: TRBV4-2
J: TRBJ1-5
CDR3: CASSKHRGREPQHF
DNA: TGTGCCAGCAGCAAACACAGGGGTCGGGAGCCCCAGCATTTT

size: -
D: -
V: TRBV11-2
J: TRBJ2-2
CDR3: CASRRAGQTGELFF
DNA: TGTGCCAGCCGCCGAGCGGGACAAACCGGGGAGCTGTTTTTT